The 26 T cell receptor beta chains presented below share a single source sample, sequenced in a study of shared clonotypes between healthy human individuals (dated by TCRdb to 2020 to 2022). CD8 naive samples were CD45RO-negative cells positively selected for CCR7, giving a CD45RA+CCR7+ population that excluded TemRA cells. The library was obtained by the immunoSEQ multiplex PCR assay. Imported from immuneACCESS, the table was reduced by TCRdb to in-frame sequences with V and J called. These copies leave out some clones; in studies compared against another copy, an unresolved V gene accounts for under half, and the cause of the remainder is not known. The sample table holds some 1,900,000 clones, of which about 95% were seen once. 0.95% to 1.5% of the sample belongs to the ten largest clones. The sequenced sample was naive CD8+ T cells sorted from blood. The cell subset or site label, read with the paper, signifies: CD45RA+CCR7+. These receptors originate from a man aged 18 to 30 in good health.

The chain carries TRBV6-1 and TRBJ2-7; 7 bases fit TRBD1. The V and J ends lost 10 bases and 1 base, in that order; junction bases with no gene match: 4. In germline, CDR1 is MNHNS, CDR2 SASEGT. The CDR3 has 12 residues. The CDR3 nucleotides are TGTGCCATCGACAGGGAGTCCTACGAGCAGTACTTC. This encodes CAIDRESYEQYF.

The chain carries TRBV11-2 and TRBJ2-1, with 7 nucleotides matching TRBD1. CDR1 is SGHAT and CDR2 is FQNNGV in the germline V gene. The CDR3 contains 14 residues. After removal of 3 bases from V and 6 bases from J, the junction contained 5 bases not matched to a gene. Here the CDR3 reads CASSFYAGGNEQFF. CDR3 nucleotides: TGTGCCAGCAGCTTTTATGCAGGGGGCAATGAGCAGTTCTTC.

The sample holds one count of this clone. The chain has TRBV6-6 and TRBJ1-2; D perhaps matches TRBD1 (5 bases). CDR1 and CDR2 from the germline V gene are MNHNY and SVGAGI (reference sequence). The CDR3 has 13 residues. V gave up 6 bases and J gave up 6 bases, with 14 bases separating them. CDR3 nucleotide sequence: TGTGCCAGCAGCCCCTCGGGGGGGGATGGCTACACCTTC. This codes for CASSPSGGDGYTF.

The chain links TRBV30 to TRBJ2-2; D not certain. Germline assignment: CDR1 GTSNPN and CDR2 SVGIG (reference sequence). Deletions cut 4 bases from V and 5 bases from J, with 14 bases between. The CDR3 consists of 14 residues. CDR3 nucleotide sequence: TGTGCCTGGACGTATGGGCGTATTACCGGGGAGCTGTTTTTT. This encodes CAWTYGRITGELFF.

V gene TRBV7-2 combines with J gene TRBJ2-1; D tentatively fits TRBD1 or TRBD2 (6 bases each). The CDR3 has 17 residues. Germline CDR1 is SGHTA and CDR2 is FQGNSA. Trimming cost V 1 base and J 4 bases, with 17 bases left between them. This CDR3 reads CASSLGLDGGAYNEQFF. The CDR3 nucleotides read TGTGCCAGCAGCTTAGGGCTTGACGGGGGCGCATACAATGAGCAGTTCTTC.

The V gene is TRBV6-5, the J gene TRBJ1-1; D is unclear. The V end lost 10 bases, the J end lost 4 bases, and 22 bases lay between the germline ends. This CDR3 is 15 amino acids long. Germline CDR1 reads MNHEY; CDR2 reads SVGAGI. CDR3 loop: CATTTRAGGSTEAFF. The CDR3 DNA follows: TGTGCCACCACCACTCGGGCAGGCGGGAGCACTGAAGCTTTCTTT.

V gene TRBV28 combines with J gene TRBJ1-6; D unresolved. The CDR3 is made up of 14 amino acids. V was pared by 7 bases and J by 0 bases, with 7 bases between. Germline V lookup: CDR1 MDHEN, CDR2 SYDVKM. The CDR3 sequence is CASTGGSYNSPLHF. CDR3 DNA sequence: TGTGCCAGCACGGGTGGCTCCTATAATTCACCCCTCCACTTT.

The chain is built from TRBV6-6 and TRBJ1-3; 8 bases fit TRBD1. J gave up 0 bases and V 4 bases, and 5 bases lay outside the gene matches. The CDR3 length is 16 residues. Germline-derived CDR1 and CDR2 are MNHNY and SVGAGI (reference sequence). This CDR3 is CASSSDRELSGNTIYF. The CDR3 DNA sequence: TGTGCCAGCAGTTCGGACAGGGAACTCTCTGGAAACACCATATATTTT.

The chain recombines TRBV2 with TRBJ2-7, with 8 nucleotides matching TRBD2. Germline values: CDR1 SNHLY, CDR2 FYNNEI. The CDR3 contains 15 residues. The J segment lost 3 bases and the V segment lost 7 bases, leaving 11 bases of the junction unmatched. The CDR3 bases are TGTGCCAGCAAGAAAAGCGGGAGTCACCTCTACGAGCAGTACTTC. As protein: CASKKSGSHLYEQYF.

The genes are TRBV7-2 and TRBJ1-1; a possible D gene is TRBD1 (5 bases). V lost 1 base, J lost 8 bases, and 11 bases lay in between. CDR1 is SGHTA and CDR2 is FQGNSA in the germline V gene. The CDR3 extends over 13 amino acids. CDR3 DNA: TGTGCCAGCAGCTTAGGTTATCGGGGGGAAGCTTTCTTT. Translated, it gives CASSLGYRGEAFF.

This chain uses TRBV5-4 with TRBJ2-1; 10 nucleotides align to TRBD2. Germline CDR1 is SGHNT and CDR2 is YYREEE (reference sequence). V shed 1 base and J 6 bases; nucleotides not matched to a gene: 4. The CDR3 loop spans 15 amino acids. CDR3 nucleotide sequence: TGTGCCAGCAGCTTGTGGAGCGGGGGGGGCAATGAGCAGTTCTTC. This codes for CASSLWSGGGNEQFF. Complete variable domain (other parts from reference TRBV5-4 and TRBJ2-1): ETGVTQSPTHLIKTRGQQVTLRCSSQSGHNTVSWYQQALGQGPQFIFQYYREEENGRGNFPPRFSGLQFPNYSSELNVNALELDDSALYLCASSLWSGGGNEQFFGPGTRLTVL.

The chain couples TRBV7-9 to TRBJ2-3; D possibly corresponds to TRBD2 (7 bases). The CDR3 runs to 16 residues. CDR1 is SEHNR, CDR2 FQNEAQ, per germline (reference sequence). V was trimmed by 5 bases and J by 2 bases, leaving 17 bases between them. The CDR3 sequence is CASSLSRGGSTDTQYF. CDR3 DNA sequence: TGTGCCAGCAGCCTAAGTAGGGGGGGTTCCACAGATACGCAGTATTTT.

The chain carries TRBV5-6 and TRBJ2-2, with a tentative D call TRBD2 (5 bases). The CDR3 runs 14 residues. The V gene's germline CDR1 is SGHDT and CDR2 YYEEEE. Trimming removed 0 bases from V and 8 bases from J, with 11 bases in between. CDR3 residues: CASSLDGKGGELFF. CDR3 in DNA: TGTGCCAGCAGCTTGGACGGGAAAGGTGGGGAGCTGTTTTTT.

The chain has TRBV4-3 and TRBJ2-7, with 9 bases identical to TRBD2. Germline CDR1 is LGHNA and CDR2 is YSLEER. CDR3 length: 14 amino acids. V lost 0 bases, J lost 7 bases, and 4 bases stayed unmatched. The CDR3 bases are TGCGCCAGCAGCCAAGATGAACTAGCGGGTGAGCAGTACTTC. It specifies CASSQDELAGEQYF.

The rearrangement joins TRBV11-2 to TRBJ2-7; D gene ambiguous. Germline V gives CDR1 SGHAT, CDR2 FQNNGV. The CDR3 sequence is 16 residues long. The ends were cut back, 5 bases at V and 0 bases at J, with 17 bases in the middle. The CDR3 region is CASSTNGRMSSYEQYF. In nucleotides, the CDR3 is TGTGCCAGCAGCACGAACGGGCGGATGAGCTCCTACGAGCAGTACTTC.

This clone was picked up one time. Written as DNA, the CDR3 is TGTGCCAGCAGCTACGACAGGGAGGCATCAAGCTCCTACAATGAGCAGTTCTTC. It specifies CASSYDREASSSYNEQFF. V is TRBV5-6 and J is TRBJ2-1, with a weak D call TRBD1 (7 bases). Trimming stripped 3 bases from V and 0 bases from J, with 19 bases between. The length of the CDR3 is 18 residues. CDR1 SGHDT and CDR2 YYEEEE come from the germline V gene.

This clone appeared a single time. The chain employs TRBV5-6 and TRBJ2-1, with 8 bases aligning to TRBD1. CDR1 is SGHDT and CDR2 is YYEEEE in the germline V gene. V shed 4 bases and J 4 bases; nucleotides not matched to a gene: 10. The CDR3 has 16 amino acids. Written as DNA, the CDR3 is TGTGCCAGCAGCCTAAGTCCCGGGACAGGTTACAATGAGCAGTTCTTC. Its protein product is CASSLSPGTGYNEQFF.

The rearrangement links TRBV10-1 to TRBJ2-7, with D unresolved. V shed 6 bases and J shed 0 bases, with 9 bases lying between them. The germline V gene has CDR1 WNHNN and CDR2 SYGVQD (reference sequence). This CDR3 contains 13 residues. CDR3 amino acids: CASSPGRSYEQYF. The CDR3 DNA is TGCGCCAGCAGCCCCGGGCGCTCCTACGAGCAGTACTTC.

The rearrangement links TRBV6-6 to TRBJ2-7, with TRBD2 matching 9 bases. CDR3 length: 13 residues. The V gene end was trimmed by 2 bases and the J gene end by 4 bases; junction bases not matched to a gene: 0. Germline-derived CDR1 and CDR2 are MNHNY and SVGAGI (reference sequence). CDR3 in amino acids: CASSYGLAYEQYF. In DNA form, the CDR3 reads TGTGCCAGCAGTTACGGACTAGCGTACGAGCAGTACTTC.

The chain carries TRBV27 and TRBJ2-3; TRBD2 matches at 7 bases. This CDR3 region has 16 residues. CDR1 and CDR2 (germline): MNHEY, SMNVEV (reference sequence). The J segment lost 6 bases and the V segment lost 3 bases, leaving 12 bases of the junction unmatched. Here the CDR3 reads CASSFSAGEYIDTQYF. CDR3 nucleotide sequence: TGTGCCAGCAGTTTTTCGGCGGGAGAATATATCGATACGCAGTATTTT.

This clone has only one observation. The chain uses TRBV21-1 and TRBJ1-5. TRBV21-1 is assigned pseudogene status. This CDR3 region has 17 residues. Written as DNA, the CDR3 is TGTGCCAGCAGCAACTCAGGGCACTGCGGGGGCAATCAGCCCCAGCATTTT. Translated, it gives CASSNSGHCGGNQPQHF.

The CDR3, as DNA: TGTGCCAGCATCCAGCCTGGGGAGCTGTTTTTT. Encoded protein: CASIQPGELFF. V and J are TRBV6-1 and TRBJ2-2; D ambiguous. Germline loops: CDR1 MNHNS, CDR2 SASEGT. The ends were cut back, 7 bases at V and 8 bases at J, with 8 bases in the middle. This CDR3 comprises 11 residues.

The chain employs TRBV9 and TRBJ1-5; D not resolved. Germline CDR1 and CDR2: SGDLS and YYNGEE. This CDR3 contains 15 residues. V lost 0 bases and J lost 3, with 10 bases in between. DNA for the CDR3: TGTGCCAGCAGCGTAGAGGGCCTTGCCAATCAGCCCCAGCATTTT. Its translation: CASSVEGLANQPQHF.

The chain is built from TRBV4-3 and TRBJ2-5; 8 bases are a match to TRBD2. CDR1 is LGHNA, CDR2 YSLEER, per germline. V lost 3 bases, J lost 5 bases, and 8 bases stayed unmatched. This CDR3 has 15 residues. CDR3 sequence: CASSQGSGSWETQYF. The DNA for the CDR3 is TGCGCCAGCAGCCAGGGGAGCGGGAGTTGGGAGACCCAGTACTTC.

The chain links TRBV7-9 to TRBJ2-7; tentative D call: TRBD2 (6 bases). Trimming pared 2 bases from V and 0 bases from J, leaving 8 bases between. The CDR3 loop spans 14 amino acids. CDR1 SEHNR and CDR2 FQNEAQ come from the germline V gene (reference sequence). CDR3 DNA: TGTGCCAGCAGCTTACCGGGGGTCTCCTACGAGCAGTACTTC. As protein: CASSLPGVSYEQYF. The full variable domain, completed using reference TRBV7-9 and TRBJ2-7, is DTGVSQNPRHKITKRGQNVTFRCDPISEHNRLYWYRQTLGQGPEFLTYFQNEAQLEKSRLLSDRFSAERPKGSFSTLEIQRTEQGDSAMYLCASSLPGVSYEQYFGPGTRLTVT.

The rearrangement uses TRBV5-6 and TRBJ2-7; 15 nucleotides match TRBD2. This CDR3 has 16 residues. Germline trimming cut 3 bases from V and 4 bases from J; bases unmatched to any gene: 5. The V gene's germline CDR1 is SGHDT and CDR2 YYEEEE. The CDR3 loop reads CASSWTSGGASYEQYF. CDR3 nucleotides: TGTGCCAGCAGCTGGACTAGCGGGGGGGCGTCGTACGAGCAGTACTTC. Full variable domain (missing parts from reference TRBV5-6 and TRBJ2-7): DAGVTQSPTHLIKTRGQQVTLRCSPKSGHDTVSWYQQALGQGPQFIFQYYEEEERQRGNFPDRFSGHQFPNYSSELNVNALLLGDSALYLCASSWTSGGASYEQYFGPGTRLTVT.